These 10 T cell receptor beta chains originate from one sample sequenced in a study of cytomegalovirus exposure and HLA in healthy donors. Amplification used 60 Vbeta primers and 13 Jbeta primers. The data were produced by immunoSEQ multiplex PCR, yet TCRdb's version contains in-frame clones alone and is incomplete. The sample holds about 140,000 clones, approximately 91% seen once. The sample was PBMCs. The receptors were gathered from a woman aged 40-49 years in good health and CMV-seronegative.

CDR3 residues: CASSPTHSGSDQETQYF. The CDR3 DNA is TGCGCCAGCAGCCCGACCCATAGCGGGAGTGACCAAGAGACCCAGTACTTC. The chain is built from TRBV5-1 and TRBJ2-5; TRBD2 agrees at 9 bases. Germline CDR1 reads SGHRS; CDR2 reads YFSETQ. The CDR3 loop spans 17 amino acids. Trimming cost V 4 bases and J 0 bases; bases outside gene matches: 10. The full variable domain, its missing parts supplied by reference TRBV5-1 and TRBJ2-5, is KAGVTQTPRYLIKTRGQQVTLSCSPISGHRSVSWYQQTPGQGLQFLFEYFSETQRNKGNFPGRFSGRQFSNSRSEMNVSTLELGDSALYLCASSPTHSGSDQETQYFGPGTRLLVL.

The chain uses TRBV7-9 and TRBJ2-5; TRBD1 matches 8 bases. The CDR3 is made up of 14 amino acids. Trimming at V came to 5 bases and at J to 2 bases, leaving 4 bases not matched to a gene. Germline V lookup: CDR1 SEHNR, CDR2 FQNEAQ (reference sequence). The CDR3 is CASSAQGGQETQYF. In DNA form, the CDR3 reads TGTGCCAGCAGCGCACAGGGGGGACAAGAGACCCAGTACTTC.

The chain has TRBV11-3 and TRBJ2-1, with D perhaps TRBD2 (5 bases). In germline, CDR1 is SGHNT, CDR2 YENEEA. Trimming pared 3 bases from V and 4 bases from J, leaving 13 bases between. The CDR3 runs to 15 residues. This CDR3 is CASSFSSAVYNEQFF. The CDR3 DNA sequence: TGTGCCAGCAGCTTTTCCTCAGCGGTATACAATGAGCAGTTCTTC.

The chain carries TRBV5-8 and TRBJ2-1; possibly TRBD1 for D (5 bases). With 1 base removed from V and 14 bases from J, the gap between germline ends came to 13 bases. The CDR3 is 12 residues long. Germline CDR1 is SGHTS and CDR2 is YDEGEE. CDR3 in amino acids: CASSLQAQEKFF. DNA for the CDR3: TGTGCCAGCAGCTTGCAGGCACAGGAAAAGTTCTTC.

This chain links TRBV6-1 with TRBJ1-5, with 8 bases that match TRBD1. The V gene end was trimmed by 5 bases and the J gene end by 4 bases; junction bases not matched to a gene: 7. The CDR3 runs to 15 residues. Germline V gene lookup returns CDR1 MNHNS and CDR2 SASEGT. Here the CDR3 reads CASSSGGAGNQPQHF. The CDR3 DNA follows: TGTGCCAGCAGTTCAGGGGGCGCGGGGAATCAGCCCCAGCATTTT.

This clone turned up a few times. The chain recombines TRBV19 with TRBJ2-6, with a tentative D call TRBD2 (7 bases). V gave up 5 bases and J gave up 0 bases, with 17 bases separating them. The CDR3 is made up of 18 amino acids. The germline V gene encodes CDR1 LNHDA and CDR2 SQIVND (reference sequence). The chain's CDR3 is CASSSRGAGSSGANVLTF. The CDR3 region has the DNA TGTGCCAGTAGTTCTCGGGGGGCCGGTAGCTCTGGGGCCAACGTCCTGACTTTC.

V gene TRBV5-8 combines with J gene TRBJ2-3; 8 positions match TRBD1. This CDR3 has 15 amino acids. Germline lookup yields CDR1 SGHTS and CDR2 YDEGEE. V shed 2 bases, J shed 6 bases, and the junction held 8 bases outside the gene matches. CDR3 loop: CASSFRDRSIDTQYF. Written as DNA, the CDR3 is TGTGCCAGCAGCTTCCGGGACAGGTCCATCGATACGCAGTATTTT.

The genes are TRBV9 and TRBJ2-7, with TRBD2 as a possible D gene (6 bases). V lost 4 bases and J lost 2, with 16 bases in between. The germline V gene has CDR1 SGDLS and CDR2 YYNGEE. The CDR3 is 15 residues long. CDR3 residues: CASSSPGTLTYEQYF. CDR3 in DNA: TGTGCCAGCAGCTCGCCCGGGACTCTGACCTACGAGCAGTACTTC. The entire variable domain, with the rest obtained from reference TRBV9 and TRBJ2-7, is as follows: DSGVTQTPKHLITATGQRVTLRCSPRSGDLSVYWYQQSLDQGLQFLIQYYNGEERAKGNILERFSAQQFPDLHSELNLSSLELGDSALYFCASSSPGTLTYEQYFGPGTRLTVT.

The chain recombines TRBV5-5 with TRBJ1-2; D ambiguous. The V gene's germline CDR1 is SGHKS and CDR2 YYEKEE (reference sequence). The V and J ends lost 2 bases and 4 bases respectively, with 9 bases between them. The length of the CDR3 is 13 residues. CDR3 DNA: TGTGCCAGCAGCTTTTCGGGGTCCTATGGCTACACCTTC. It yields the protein CASSFSGSYGYTF.

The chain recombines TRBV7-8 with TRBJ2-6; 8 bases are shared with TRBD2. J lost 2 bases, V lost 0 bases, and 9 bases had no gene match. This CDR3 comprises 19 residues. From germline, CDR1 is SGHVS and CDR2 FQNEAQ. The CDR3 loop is CASSLALRGGLAGANVLTF. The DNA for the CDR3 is TGTGCCAGCAGCTTAGCGCTTCGGGGGGGGCTAGCTGGGGCCAACGTCCTGACTTTC. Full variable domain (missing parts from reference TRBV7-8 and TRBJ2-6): GAGVSQSPRYKVAKRGQDVALRCDPISGHVSLFWYQQALGQGPEFLTYFQNEAQLDKSGLPSDRFFAERPEGSVSTLKIQRTQQEDSAVYLCASSLALRGGLAGANVLTFGAGSRLTVL.